What follows are 3 T cell receptor beta chains derived from one specimen sequenced in a study of PD-1 blockade in mismatch repair-deficient tumors. Method: immunoSEQ multiplex PCR; TCRdb's copy keeps in-frame clones and lacks some. The sample holds around 17,000 clones, about 87% seen once. Sequencing used PBMCs, obtained less than 25 weeks after starting pembrolizumab. Receptors originate from an adult with mismatch repair-deficient cancer.

The rearrangement uses TRBV5-1 and TRBJ2-3; weak D call: TRBD2 (5 bases). The CDR3 runs 15 residues. Germline V gene sequence: CDR1 SGHRS, CDR2 YFSETQ. The V end was cut by 6 bases, the J end by 0 bases, with 14 bases between. In nucleotides, the CDR3 is TGCGCCAGCACGGGTCTCGGCGGGAGCACAGATACGCAGTATTTT. Protein sequence: CASTGLGGSTDTQYF.

The chain joins TRBV2 to TRBJ2-5; 7 bases agree with TRBD2. The DNA end lines up better with TRBJ2-7; the J call may be wrong. Germline V lookup: CDR1 SNHLY, CDR2 FYNNEI. The CDR3 is made up of 15 amino acids. This chain's CDR3 is CASSEFGGGAYEQYF. The CDR3 DNA reads TGTGCCAGCAGTGAATTTGGCGGGGGAGCCTACGAGCAGTACTTC.

This chain joins TRBV6-5 and TRBJ2-1; possibly TRBD1 for D (5 bases). This CDR3 is built from 15 residues. Germline loops: CDR1 MNHEY, CDR2 SVGAGI. Trimming stripped 6 bases from V and 0 bases from J, with 12 bases between. The CDR3: CASSPDRSSYNEQFF. As DNA, the CDR3 is TGTGCCAGCAGCCCCGACAGAAGCTCCTACAATGAGCAGTTCTTC.